This entry lists 10 T cell receptor beta chains sequenced from one sample in a study of cytomegalovirus exposure and HLA in healthy donors. PCR primers comprised 60 Vbeta and 13 Jbeta primers. Data came from immunoSEQ multiplex PCR; TCRdb stores just in-frame clones and leaves some out. The data show approximately 53,000 clones, 80% seen once. Sequenced: PBMCs. Receptors were obtained from a man in his thirties or forties in good health and CMV-seropositive.

V usage is TRBV7-2 and J usage is TRBJ2-7; D is ambiguous. V dropped 5 bases and J dropped 0 bases, with 5 bases sitting between them. This CDR3 is built from 12 residues. Looked up from germline, CDR1 is SGHTA and CDR2 is FQGNSA. CDR3 DNA sequence: TGTGCCAGCAGCCGGAGCTCCTACGAGCAGTACTTC. Translated: CASSRSSYEQYF.

This sequence joins TRBV19 and TRBJ2-5; 8 nucleotides match TRBD2. The V gene's germline CDR1 is LNHDA and CDR2 SQIVND (reference sequence). The trim removed 3 bases at V and 0 bases at J, leaving 6 bases unmatched. The CDR3 contains 16 residues. This chain's CDR3 is CASSINGGGYQETQYF. CDR3 coding DNA: TGTGCCAGTAGTATTAACGGCGGGGGGTACCAAGAGACCCAGTACTTC. Full variable domain (remainder filled in from reference TRBV19 and TRBJ2-5): DGGITQSPKYLFRKEGQNVTLSCEQNLNHDAMYWYRQDPGQGLRLIYYSQIVNDFQKGDIAEGYSVSREKKESFPLTVTSAQKNPTAFYLCASSINGGGYQETQYFGPGTRLLVL.

This sequence joins TRBV9 and TRBJ2-7, with TRBD2 identical over 9 bases. CDR1 is SGDLS, CDR2 YYNGEE, per germline. V lost 0 bases and J lost 6; bases outside the gene matches: 4. CDR3 size: 14 residues. The CDR3 sequence is CASSVGAGGGEQYF. The DNA of the CDR3 is TGTGCCAGCAGCGTAGGTGCGGGGGGGGGCGAGCAGTACTTC.

The J gene is TRBJ1-2, the V gene TRBV6-1, with D possibly being TRBD1 (6 bases). Germline V lookup: CDR1 MNHNS, CDR2 SASEGT. V lost 2 bases and J lost 4, with 11 bases in between. This CDR3 region has 14 residues. The CDR3 DNA reads TGTGCCAGCAGTGAAAGTGGGGGCCGCTATGGCTACACCTTC. Its protein product is CASSESGGRYGYTF.

This clone was counted between two and nine times. The chain recombines TRBV4-2 with TRBJ2-6; 7 bases are shared with TRBD1. The CDR3 covers 16 residues. With V trimmed by 2 bases and J by 2 bases, 3 bases remained unmatched. The germline V gene has CDR1 LGHNA and CDR2 YNFKEQ. In DNA, the CDR3 is TGTGCCAGCAGCCAAACAGACAGGGCTGGGGCCAACGTCCTGACTTTC. Residues: CASSQTDRAGANVLTF.

CDR3 region: CASSDSTSTGELFF. The CDR3 region has the DNA TGTGCCAGCAGTGACTCGACTAGCACCGGGGAGCTGTTTTTT. This chain connects TRBV6-4 to TRBJ2-2, with D tentatively TRBD2 (6 bases). V was pared by 0 bases and J by 4 bases, with 6 bases between. This CDR3 is built from 14 residues. CDR1 and CDR2 from the germline V gene are MRHNA and SNTAGT.

DNA of the CDR3: TGTGCCAGCACGTTTTCTAGCAGCTCCTACGAGCAGTACTTC. Translated: CASTFSSSSYEQYF. V is TRBV7-9 and J is TRBJ2-7, with D maybe TRBD2 (5 bases). Germline V gene lookup returns CDR1 SEHNR and CDR2 FQNEAQ (reference sequence). The CDR3 extends over 14 amino acids. V was pared by 7 bases and J by 0 bases, with 13 bases between.

The V gene is TRBV4-1, the J gene TRBJ2-5; tentatively, D is TRBD1 (5 bases). V dropped 0 bases and J dropped 4 bases, with 12 bases sitting between them. In germline, CDR1 is MGHRA, CDR2 YSYEKL. CDR3 size: 15 residues. The CDR3 coding sequence is TGCGCCAGCAGCCAAGAAGGGGCCGGCCTAGAGACCCAGTACTTC. It translates to CASSQEGAGLETQYF.

This chain uses TRBV9 with TRBJ2-3; D is uncertain. V was pared by 3 bases and J by 0 bases, with 11 bases between. In germline, CDR1 is SGDLS, CDR2 YYNGEE. This CDR3 region has 15 residues. The CDR3 DNA reads as TGTGCCAGCAGCGCCGTTACCAGTAGCACAGATACGCAGTATTTT. It specifies CASSAVTSSTDTQYF. Full variable domain (outside the CDR3, taken from reference TRBV9 and TRBJ2-3): DSGVTQTPKHLITATGQRVTLRCSPRSGDLSVYWYQQSLDQGLQFLIQYYNGEERAKGNILERFSAQQFPDLHSELNLSSLELGDSALYFCASSAVTSSTDTQYFGPGTRLTVL.

The chain is built from TRBV5-6 and TRBJ1-5, with a tentative D call TRBD1 (5 bases). Germline V gene lookup returns CDR1 SGHDT and CDR2 YYEEEE. V lost 4 bases and J 2 bases, leaving 19 bases between the germline ends. This CDR3 region has 17 residues. The CDR3 nucleotides are TGTGCCAGCAGCGTCTTTAGGACGGGGGTACGCAATCAGCCCCAGCATTTT. It yields the protein CASSVFRTGVRNQPQHF.